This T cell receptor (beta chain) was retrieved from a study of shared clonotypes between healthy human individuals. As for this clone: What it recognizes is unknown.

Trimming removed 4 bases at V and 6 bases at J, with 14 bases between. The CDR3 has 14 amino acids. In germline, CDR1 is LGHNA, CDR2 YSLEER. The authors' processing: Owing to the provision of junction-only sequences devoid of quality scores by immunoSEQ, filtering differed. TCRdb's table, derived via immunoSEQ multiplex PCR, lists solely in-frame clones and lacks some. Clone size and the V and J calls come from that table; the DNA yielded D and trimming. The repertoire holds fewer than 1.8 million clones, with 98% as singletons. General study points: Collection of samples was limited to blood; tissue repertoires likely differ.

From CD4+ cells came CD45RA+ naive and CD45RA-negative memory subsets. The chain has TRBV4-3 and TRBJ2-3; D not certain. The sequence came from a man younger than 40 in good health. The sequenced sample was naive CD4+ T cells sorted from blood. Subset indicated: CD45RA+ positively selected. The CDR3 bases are TGCGCCAGCAGCCGCGCGACTCCGGCGGATACGCAGTATTTT. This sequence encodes CASSRATPADTQYF.